These 7 T cell receptor beta chains were sequenced from one sample in a study of cytomegalovirus exposure and HLA in healthy donors. PCR was performed using 60 Vbeta and 13 Jbeta primers. TCRdb keeps only in-frame clones here, not all; method: immunoSEQ multiplex PCR. The sample has 130,000 to 150,000 clones, around 82% seen once. Sequenced material: PBMCs. The receptor set was obtained from a female donor in good health and CMV-seronegative.

The V gene is TRBV28, the J gene TRBJ1-3, with 8 bases aligning to TRBD1. From germline, CDR1 is MDHEN and CDR2 SYDVKM. V trimming: 5 bases; J trimming: 4 bases; junction bases outside the gene matches: 19. CDR3 size: 19 residues. CDR3 sequence: CASSPLTLAGGTSGNTIYF. CDR3 in DNA: TGTGCCAGCAGTCCCCTTACATTAGCAGGGGGCACCTCCGGAAACACCATATATTTT.

The chain couples TRBV29-1 to TRBJ1-1; unclear D gene. CDR3 length: 13 residues. CDR1 SQVTM and CDR2 ANQGSEA come from the germline V gene. V lost 4 bases, J lost 2 bases, and 11 bases lay in between. CDR3 residues: CSVVRGLNTEAFF. The CDR3 nucleotides read TGCAGCGTTGTACGAGGGCTCAACACTGAAGCTTTCTTT.

This clone turned up a few times. The gene calls are TRBV25-1 and TRBJ1-1, with TRBD1 matching 9 bases. CDR1 and CDR2 from the germline V gene are MGHDK and SYGVNS. The CDR3 length is 13 residues. J gave up 9 bases and V 2 bases, and 4 bases lay outside the gene matches. CDR3 residues: CASSEGGTGKAFF. CDR3 sequence (DNA): TGTGCCAGCAGTGAAGGAGGGACAGGGAAAGCTTTCTTT.

V is TRBV7-3 and J is TRBJ1-1; tentatively, D is TRBD1 (5 bases). The V gene lost 5 bases and the J gene lost 4 bases, with 11 bases spanning the gap. The CDR3 totals 13 residues. Germline-derived CDR1 and CDR2 are SGHTA and FQGTGA. CDR3: CASSLGVLTEAFF. CDR3 coding DNA: TGTGCCAGCAGCCTAGGGGTTCTCACTGAAGCTTTCTTT.

V and J are TRBV18 and TRBJ1-1; TRBD1 aligns across 7 bases. The germline V gene encodes CDR1 KGHSH and CDR2 LQKENI. The CDR3 totals 15 residues. The V gene end was trimmed by 5 bases and the J gene end by 1 base; junction bases not matched to a gene: 7. Here the CDR3 reads CASSFYPGGNTEAFF. The CDR3 nucleotides are TGTGCCAGCTCATTCTATCCAGGGGGGAACACTGAAGCTTTCTTT.

CDR3 residues: CASSLGQGYTEAFF. The CDR3 DNA reads TGCGCCAGCAGCTTGGGCCAGGGTTACACTGAAGCTTTCTTT. The V gene is TRBV5-1, the J gene TRBJ1-1, with D possibly TRBD1 on 5 matching bases. Germline V gene sequence: CDR1 SGHRS, CDR2 YFSETQ. The CDR3 has 14 amino acids. V was cut by 0 bases and J by 3 bases, with 9 bases left in between.

This clone is a singleton in its sample. Additional DNA sequences in this sample encode the identical CDR3. V and J are TRBV19 and TRBJ1-1; D is uncertain. Trimming removed 2 bases at V and 1 base at J, with 5 bases between. The CDR3 length is 13 residues. In germline, CDR1 is LNHDA, CDR2 SQIVND (reference sequence). The CDR3 here is CASSISRNTEAFF. The CDR3 bases are TGTGCCAGTAGTATATCCAGGAACACTGAAGCTTTCTTT.